The TCR beta chain described here comes from a study of blood T cell repertoires in COVID-19. Generated by immunoSEQ multiplex PCR, the TCRdb table keeps only in-frame clones and is missing some. Here the sample spans about 120,000 clones, approximately 88% being singletons. The sequenced sample consisted of peripheral blood. The receptor's source is a woman aged 70-85 years with acute or convalescent COVID-19.

The CDR3 DNA reads as TGTGCCAGCAGCCACACGGACAGGGATGGCTACACCTTC. Encoded protein: CASSHTDRDGYTF. V gene TRBV12-3 or TRBV12-4 combines with J gene TRBJ1-2; TRBD1 matches at 8 bases. CDR3 length equals 13 residues. After removal of 6 bases from V and 6 bases from J, the junction contained 6 bases not matched to a gene.